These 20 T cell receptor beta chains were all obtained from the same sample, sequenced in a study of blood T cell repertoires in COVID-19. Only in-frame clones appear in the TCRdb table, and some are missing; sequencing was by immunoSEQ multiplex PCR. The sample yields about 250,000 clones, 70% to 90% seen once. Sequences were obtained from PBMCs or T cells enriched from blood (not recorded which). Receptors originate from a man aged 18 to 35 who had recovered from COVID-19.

The CDR3 DNA sequence: TGTGCCAGCAGTTCGCCGACTAGCGGGTTTGGGTTTAGTGAGCAGTTCTTC. Protein product: CASSSPTSGFGFSEQFF. The chain couples TRBV27 to TRBJ2-1; 10 positions agree with TRBD2. The J segment lost 9 bases and the V segment lost 4 bases, leaving 15 bases of the junction unmatched. There are 17 residues in the CDR3. CDR1 and CDR2 (germline): MNHEY, SMNVEV (reference sequence).

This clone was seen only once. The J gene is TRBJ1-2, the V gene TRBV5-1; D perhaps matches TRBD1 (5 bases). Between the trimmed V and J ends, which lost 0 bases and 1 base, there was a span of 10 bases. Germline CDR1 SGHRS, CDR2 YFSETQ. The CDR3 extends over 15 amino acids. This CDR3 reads CASSLEAGNNYGYTF. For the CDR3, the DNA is TGCGCCAGCAGCTTGGAGGCAGGGAATAACTATGGCTACACCTTC. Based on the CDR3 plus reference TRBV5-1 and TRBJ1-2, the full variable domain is KAGVTQTPRYLIKTRGQQVTLSCSPISGHRSVSWYQQTPGQGLQFLFEYFSETQRNKGNFPGRFSGRQFSNSRSEMNVSTLELGDSALYLCASSLEAGNNYGYTFGSGTRLTVV.

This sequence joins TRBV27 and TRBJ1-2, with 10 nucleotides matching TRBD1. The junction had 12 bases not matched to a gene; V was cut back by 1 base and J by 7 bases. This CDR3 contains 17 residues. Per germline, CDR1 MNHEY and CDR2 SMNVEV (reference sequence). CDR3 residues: CASSLFRRDRGLFGYTF. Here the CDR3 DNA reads TGTGCCAGCAGTTTATTCAGACGGGACAGGGGCCTATTTGGCTACACCTTC.

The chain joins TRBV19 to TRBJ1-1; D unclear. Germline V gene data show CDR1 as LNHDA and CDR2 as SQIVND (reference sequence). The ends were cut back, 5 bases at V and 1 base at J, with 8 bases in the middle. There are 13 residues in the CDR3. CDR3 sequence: CASSSFKNTEAFF. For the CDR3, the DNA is TGTGCCAGTAGTTCCTTTAAGAACACTGAAGCTTTCTTT.

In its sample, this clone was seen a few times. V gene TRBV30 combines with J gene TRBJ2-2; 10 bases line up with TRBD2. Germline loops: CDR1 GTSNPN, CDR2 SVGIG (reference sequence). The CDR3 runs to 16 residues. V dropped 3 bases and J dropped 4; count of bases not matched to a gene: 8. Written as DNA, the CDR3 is TGTGCCTGGAGAAAGCGGGGGGGAGGTGGCACCGGGGAGCTGTTTTTT. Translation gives CAWRKRGGGGTGELFF.

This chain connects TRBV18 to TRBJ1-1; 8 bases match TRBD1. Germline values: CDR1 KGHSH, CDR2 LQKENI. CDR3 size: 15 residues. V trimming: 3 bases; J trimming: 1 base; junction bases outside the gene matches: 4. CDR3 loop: CASSPGTGTNTEAFF. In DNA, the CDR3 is TGTGCCAGCTCACCGGGGACAGGAACGAACACTGAAGCTTTCTTT.

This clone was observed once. CDR3 bases: TGTGCCAGTAGTCCCCGGACTAGCGGGAGCGAGGGCAATGAGCAGTTCTTC. Translation gives CASSPRTSGSEGNEQFF. The gene calls are TRBV19 and TRBJ2-1, with 13 bases lining up with TRBD2. The ends lost 5 bases at V and 6 bases at J; junction bases unmatched: 10. Germline CDR1 is LNHDA and CDR2 is SQIVND (reference sequence). The CDR3 covers 17 residues.

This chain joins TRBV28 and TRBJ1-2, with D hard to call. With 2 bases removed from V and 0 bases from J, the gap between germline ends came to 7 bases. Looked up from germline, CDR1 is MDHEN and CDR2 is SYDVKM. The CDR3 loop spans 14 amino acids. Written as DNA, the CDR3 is TGTGCCAGCAGTTTAGGCGGAACTAACTATGGCTACACCTTC. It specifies CASSLGGTNYGYTF.

The CDR3, as DNA: TGTGCCAGCAGCTCCCAACAGGGATGGAATTCACCCCTCCACTTT. Protein: CASSSQQGWNSPLHF. V usage is TRBV7-3 and J usage is TRBJ1-6; D perhaps matches TRBD1 (6 bases). Germline assignment: CDR1 SGHTA and CDR2 FQGTGA. This CDR3 spans 15 amino acids. Trimming shortened V by 4 bases and J by 7 bases, and 14 bases separated the two germline ends.

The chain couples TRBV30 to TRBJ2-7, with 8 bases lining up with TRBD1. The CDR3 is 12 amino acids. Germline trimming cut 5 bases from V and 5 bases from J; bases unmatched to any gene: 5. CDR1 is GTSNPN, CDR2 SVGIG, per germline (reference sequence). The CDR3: CAWWAGGDEQYF. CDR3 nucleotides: TGTGCCTGGTGGGCAGGGGGCGACGAGCAGTACTTC.

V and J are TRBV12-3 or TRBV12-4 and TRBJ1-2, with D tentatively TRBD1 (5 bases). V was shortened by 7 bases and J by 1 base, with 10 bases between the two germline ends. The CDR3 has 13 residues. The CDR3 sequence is CASTWGDNYGYTF. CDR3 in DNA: TGTGCCAGCACCTGGGGGGATAACTATGGCTACACCTTC.

The CDR3 nucleotides read TGTGCCAGCAGCTTAAAGGCGGGAGGGACTTTGGATGAGCAGTTCTTC. Translating it yields CASSLKAGGTLDEQFF. The chain couples TRBV7-3 to TRBJ2-1; 9 positions match TRBD2. Germline CDR1 reads SGHTA; CDR2 reads FQGTGA. The CDR3 runs 16 residues. With 1 base clipped from V and 8 bases from J, the junction kept 9 bases outside the gene matches.

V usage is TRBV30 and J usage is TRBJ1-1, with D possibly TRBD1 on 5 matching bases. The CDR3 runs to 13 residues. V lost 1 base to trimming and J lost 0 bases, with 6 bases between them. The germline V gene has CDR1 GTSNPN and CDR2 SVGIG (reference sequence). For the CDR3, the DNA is TGTGCCTGGAGTGGGGGGGTGAACACTGAAGCTTTCTTT. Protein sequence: CAWSGGVNTEAFF.

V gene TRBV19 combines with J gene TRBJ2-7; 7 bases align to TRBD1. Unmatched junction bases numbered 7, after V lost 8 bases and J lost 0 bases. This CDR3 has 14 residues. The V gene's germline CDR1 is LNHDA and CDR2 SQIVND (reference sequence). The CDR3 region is CASARDSGSYEQYF. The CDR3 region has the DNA TGTGCCAGTGCTAGGGACAGCGGCTCCTACGAGCAGTACTTC.

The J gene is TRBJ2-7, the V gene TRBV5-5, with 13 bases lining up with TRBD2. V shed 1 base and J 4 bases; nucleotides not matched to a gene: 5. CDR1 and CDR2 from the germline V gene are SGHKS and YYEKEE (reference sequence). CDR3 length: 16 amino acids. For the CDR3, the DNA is TGTGCCAGCAGCTTGTATACTAGCGGGAGGGCTTACGAGCAGTACTTC. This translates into CASSLYTSGRAYEQYF.

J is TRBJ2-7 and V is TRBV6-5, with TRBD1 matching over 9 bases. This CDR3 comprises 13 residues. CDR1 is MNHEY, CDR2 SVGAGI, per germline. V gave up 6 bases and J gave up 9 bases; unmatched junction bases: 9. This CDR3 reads CASRPGTGRGQYF. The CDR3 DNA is TGTGCCAGCAGACCCGGGACAGGGAGGGGGCAGTACTTC.

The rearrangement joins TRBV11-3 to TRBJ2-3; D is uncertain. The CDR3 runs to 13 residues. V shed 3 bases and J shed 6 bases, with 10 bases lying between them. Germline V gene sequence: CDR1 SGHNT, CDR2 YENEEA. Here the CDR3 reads CASSLSPSDTQYF. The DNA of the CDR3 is TGTGCCAGCAGCTTGTCCCCATCCGATACGCAGTATTTT.

The CDR3 loop is CASSLRFNTGTGNQPQHF. CDR3 in DNA: TGTGCCAGCAGTTTAAGGTTCAATACGGGTACGGGCAATCAGCCCCAGCATTTT. The chain recombines TRBV27 with TRBJ1-5; no reliable D call. This CDR3 spans 18 amino acids. The germline CDR1 and CDR2 sequences are MNHEY and SMNVEV (reference sequence). Between the trimmed V and J ends, which lost 2 bases and 2 bases, there was a span of 19 bases.

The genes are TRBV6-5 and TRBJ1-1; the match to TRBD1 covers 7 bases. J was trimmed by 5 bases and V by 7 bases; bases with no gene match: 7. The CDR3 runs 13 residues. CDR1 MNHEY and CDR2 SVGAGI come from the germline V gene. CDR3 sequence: CASIRQGETEAFF. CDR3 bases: TGTGCCAGCATCAGACAGGGAGAGACTGAAGCTTTCTTT.

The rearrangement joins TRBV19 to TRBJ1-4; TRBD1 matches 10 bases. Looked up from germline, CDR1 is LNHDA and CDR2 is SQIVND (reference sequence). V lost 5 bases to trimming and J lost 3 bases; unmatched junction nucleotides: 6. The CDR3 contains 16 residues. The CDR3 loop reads CASSSGTGASNEKLFF. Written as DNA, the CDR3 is TGTGCCAGTAGTTCTGGGACAGGGGCATCTAATGAAAAACTGTTTTTT.